This T cell receptor beta chain was recorded in a study of blood T cell repertoires in COVID-19. About the study: COVID-19 samples from acute and convalescent phases originated in the United States, Italy and Spain. PBMCs, B-cell-depleted T cells, or T cells provided the cDNA or gDNA that made up the material.

Trimming took 8 bases from V and 3 from J, leaving 22 bases between them. Germline values: CDR1 PRHDT, CDR2 FYEKMQ (reference sequence). This CDR3 is 16 amino acids long. Authors' analysis steps: Nucleated cell counts were estimated from reference gene primer amplification. Data came from immunoSEQ multiplex PCR; TCRdb stores just in-frame clones and leaves some out. That table furnishes V, J and clone size, whereas the DNA furnished D and trimming. Of over 250,000 clones in the sample, around 79% are singletons; the top ten hold 2.5% to 4%. The rearrangement uses TRBV13 and TRBJ2-5, with D possibly being TRBD2 (6 bases). The TCR sequence derives from a woman of 80 years or more with acute or convalescent COVID-19. The sample consisted of peripheral blood. The CDR3 sequence is CASQRGTGTWEETQYF. The CDR3 DNA follows: TGTGCCAGCCAACGGGGGACCGGGACGTGGGAAGAGACCCAGTACTTC.